The entry below describes one T cell receptor (beta chain). The sample is drawn from a study of OX40 agonist ivuxolimab in advanced cancers. Study-level background: Ivuxolimab doses were 0.01, 0.1, 0.3, 1.5, 3 or 10 mg/kg every 2 weeks.

Assay: immunoSEQ multiplex PCR; the TCRdb copy retains only in-frame clones and omits some. Of 100,000 or so clones listed, over 75% are singletons. Material: CD4+ or CD8+ T cells sorted from blood, obtained in a trial of the OX40 agonist ivuxolimab. This receptor was identified in an adult with an advanced solid tumor such as melanoma, head and neck, liver or kidney cancer.

The CDR3 DNA is TGTGCCAGCTCACCTAGTTTCCCCTACGAGCAGTACTTC. It encodes CASSPSFPYEQYF. This sequence joins TRBV18 and TRBJ2-7, with D uncertain. Trimming stripped 3 bases from V and 2 bases from J, with 8 bases between. Germline V CDR1 and CDR2: KGHSH, LQKENI. The CDR3 sequence is 13 residues long. Combining the CDR3 with reference TRBV18 and TRBJ2-7 gives the whole variable domain NAGVMQNPRHLVRRRGQEARLRCSPMKGHSHVYWYRQLPEEGLKFMVYLQKENIIDESGMPKERFSAEFPKEGPSILRIQQVVRGDSAAYFCASSPSFPYEQYFGPGTRLTVT.